The 12 T cell receptor beta chains below all came from one sample that was sequenced in a study of patients and donors after allogeneic stem cell transplantation (dated by TCRdb to about 2020). Libraries were prepared through RT-PCR. The instrument was a NextSeq 550. TCRdb trimmed the raw reads at Q25, called clones with MiXCR and kept productive beta chains. Duplicate CDR3 protein sequences are folded into a single record with the most common DNA and genes. The sample has about a million distinct CDR3 sequences on record, around 17% of them singletons. Roughly 6% of the sample is taken by the ten largest. The sample comprised blood, either unsorted or a sorted T cell fraction (not recorded which). These receptors originate from a human donor who was either an allogeneic HSCT recipient or a stem cell or donor lymphocyte infusion donor (not recorded which). It is not recorded whose cells these are; they may come from a transplant donor.

This clonotype was counted at least ten times. The chain is built from TRBV4-2 and TRBJ2-3; 10 bases are shared with TRBD2. The CDR3 is 15 amino acids. With 4 bases clipped from V and 4 bases from J, the junction kept 5 bases outside the gene matches. Germline V gene lookup returns CDR1 LGHNA and CDR2 YNFKEQ. CDR3 amino acids: CASSPSGREADTQYF. In DNA, the CDR3 is TGTGCCAGCAGCCCTAGCGGGAGAGAGGCAGATACGCAGTATTTT.

The table lists this clonotype with a few counts. V is TRBV10-3 and J is TRBJ1-5, with TRBD1 matching 12 bases. V lost 4 bases, J lost 5 bases, and 3 bases stayed unmatched. The germline V gene encodes CDR1 ENHRY and CDR2 SYGVKD. The CDR3 runs to 15 residues. CDR3 nucleotides: TGTGCCATCAGTGGCGGGACAGGGGGCGATCAGCCCCAGCATTTT. This encodes CAISGGTGGDQPQHF.

CDR3 coding DNA: TGCAGTGCTAGTTTATACAGGGTCTTAGGAGCTTTCTTT. Residues: CSASLYRVLGAFF. The chain recombines TRBV20-1 with TRBJ1-1, with D maybe TRBD1 (6 bases). The V gene's germline CDR1 is DFQATT and CDR2 SNEGSKA (reference sequence). V lost 3 bases and J 10 bases, leaving 18 bases between the germline ends. The CDR3 extends over 13 amino acids.

The rearrangement joins TRBV4-1 to TRBJ1-1, with D uncertain. Germline V gene lookup returns CDR1 MGHRA and CDR2 YSYEKL. CDR3 length: 9 amino acids. Deletions cut 11 bases from V and 4 bases from J, with 5 bases between. The CDR3 loop reads CAGVTEAFF. The DNA of the CDR3 is TGCGCCGGAGTCACTGAAGCTTTCTTT.

The table lists this clonotype with a few counts. V gene TRBV27 combines with J gene TRBJ1-6; possible D gene TRBD1, 5 bases. The CDR3 covers 14 residues. V was trimmed by 7 bases and J by 3 bases, leaving 10 bases between them. Germline values: CDR1 MNHEY, CDR2 SMNVEV (reference sequence). The CDR3 DNA sequence: TGTGCCAGCACCTGGGGCCTCTATAATTCACCCCTCCACTTT. Translation: CASTWGLYNSPLHF.

This sequence joins TRBV20-1 and TRBJ1-1; 7 nucleotides match TRBD1. Germline V gene lookup returns CDR1 DFQATT and CDR2 SNEGSKA (reference sequence). The CDR3 has 11 residues. V lost 3 bases, J lost 7 bases, and 2 bases stayed unmatched. The CDR3 DNA sequence: TGCAGTGCTAGCGGGACAGATGAAGCTTTCTTT. It specifies CSASGTDEAFF.

J is TRBJ1-6 and V is TRBV6-1; TRBD1 matches 9 bases. Unmatched junction bases numbered 13, after V lost 10 bases and J lost 9 bases. The length of the CDR3 is 15 residues. Germline CDR1 is MNHNS and CDR2 is SASEGT. The chain's CDR3 is CATLPLPGQGSPLHF. Written as DNA, the CDR3 is TGTGCCACCCTACCCCTCCCGGGACAGGGTTCACCCCTCCACTTT.

In this sample, this clonotype turned up many times. The chain combines TRBV13 with TRBJ2-7; D is tentatively TRBD1 or TRBD2 (6 bases each). V lost 5 bases to trimming and J lost 7 bases, with 15 bases between them. The CDR3 is 13 amino acids. The V gene's germline CDR1 is PRHDT and CDR2 FYEKMQ (reference sequence). CDR3 in amino acids: CASSLRQAGEQYF. CDR3 DNA: TGTGCCAGCAGCCTCAGACAGGCGGGAGAGCAGTACTTC. The variable domain in full, with the rest retrieved from reference TRBV13 and TRBJ2-7, is AAGVIQSPRHLIKEKRETATLKCYPIPRHDTVYWYQQGPGQDPQFLISFYEKMQSDKGSIPDRFSAQQFSDYHSELNMSSLELGDSALYFCASSLRQAGEQYFGPGTRLTVT.

This rearrangement joins TRBV7-8 to TRBJ1-1; tentatively, D is TRBD1 (6 bases). The CDR3 consists of 15 residues. CDR1 is SGHVS, CDR2 FQNEAQ, per germline. V was cut by 5 bases and J by 1 base, with 14 bases left in between. The CDR3 DNA reads TGTGCCAGCAGCCCCAGGGGACGGCCGAACACTGAAGCTTTCTTT. It translates to CASSPRGRPNTEAFF.

V gene TRBV20-1 combines with J gene TRBJ1-6; TRBD1 is a possible D gene (5 bases). V lost 3 bases to trimming and J lost 7 bases, with 10 bases between them. From germline, CDR1 is DFQATT and CDR2 SNEGSKA (reference sequence). The CDR3 is 13 residues long. In nucleotides, the CDR3 is TGCAGTGCTAGTTCAGGGAGGAATTCACCCCTCCACTTT. Translation gives CSASSGRNSPLHF.

The rearrangement uses TRBV20-1 and TRBJ2-2, with 10 nucleotides matching TRBD2. CDR3 length: 15 residues. Germline V gene sequence: CDR1 DFQATT, CDR2 SNEGSKA (reference sequence). J was trimmed by 6 bases and V by 0 bases; bases with no gene match: 4. The chain's CDR3 is CSAREAGGPAGELFF. Here the CDR3 DNA reads TGCAGTGCTAGAGAAGCGGGAGGGCCCGCCGGGGAGCTGTTTTTT.

The chain has TRBV14 and TRBJ1-1; D is ambiguous. The germline V gene encodes CDR1 SGHDN and CDR2 FVKESK. CDR3 length: 15 residues. V was clipped by 0 bases and J by 2 bases, with 10 bases between them. CDR3 DNA sequence: TGTGCCAGCAGCCAAGACGGCTTAGGCAACACTGAAGCTTTCTTT. Protein: CASSQDGLGNTEAFF.